This T cell receptor (beta chain) was sequenced for a study of blood T cell repertoires in COVID-19. Study information: Acute-phase and convalescent COVID-19 samples originated in the United States, Italy and Spain. T cells, B-cell-depleted T cells, or PBMCs provided the cDNA or gDNA that served as material.

CDR1 and CDR2 from the germline V gene are MGHRA and YSYEKL. This CDR3 has 11 amino acids. Trimming removed 8 bases from V and 3 bases from J; junction bases left unmatched: 1. In this sample, this clone turned up a few times. Produced via immunoSEQ multiplex PCR; TCRdb's table is partial and in-frame only. The data hold about 440,000 clones, with 80% to 90% observed a single time. The specimen sequenced was peripheral blood. The gene calls are TRBV4-1 and TRBJ2-7, with TRBD1 matching 7 bases. The receptor was derived from a woman aged 25 to 39 with acute or convalescent COVID-19. The CDR3 region has the DNA TGCGCCAGCCAGGGGGACTACGAGCAGTACTTC. This codes for CASQGDYEQYF.